Following are 2 T cell receptor beta chains from one sample sequenced in a study of cytomegalovirus exposure and HLA in healthy donors. The PCR contained 60 Vbeta and 13 Jbeta primers. TCRdb's copy holds only in-frame clones and misses some; the assay was immunoSEQ multiplex PCR. This sample carries around 300,000 clones, just over 70% of them seen once, and the ten largest clones take around 2%. Sequencing used PBMCs. The receptors originated from a female donor in good health and CMV-seronegative.

The chain combines TRBV27 with TRBJ1-2; 8 nucleotides agree with TRBD1. Losses at the gene ends were 5 bases for V and 5 bases for J; bases not matched to a gene: 7. The CDR3 runs to 14 residues. The germline gives CDR1 MNHEY, CDR2 SMNVEV (reference sequence). The CDR3 loop reads CASSPGQGDYGYTF. CDR3 sequence (DNA): TGTGCCAGCAGTCCCGGACAGGGAGATTATGGCTACACCTTC.

Of note for this clone: The junction and the germline gene differ at one end; a read error may be behind it. The chain has TRBV10-3 and TRBJ1-1; tentative D call: TRBD1 (6 bases). The CDR3 has 15 residues. Germline values: CDR1 ENHRY, CDR2 SYGVKD. The CDR3 region is CTIRPHRDTNTEAFF. The CDR3 region has the DNA TGTACCATCAGGCCCCACAGGGATACGAACACTGAAGCTTTCTTT.